This TCR beta chain was observed in a study of cytomegalovirus exposure and HLA in healthy donors. A remark on this clone: Its antigen is as yet unknown. A junction end diverges from the germline sequence, so it may reflect a read error.

Overall study results and limits: In a later analysis, HLA-associated TCR beta chains were more clonally expanded than equally common others. Despite most TCR sequences being rare, some public TCRs occurred in many donors.

Germline CDR1 MDHEN, CDR2 SYDVKM. The CDR3 is 14 residues long. The study ran its PCR with 60 Vbeta and 13 Jbeta primers. Sequencing used immunoSEQ multiplex PCR; TCRdb keeps in-frame clones, though not all of them. The table shows 110,000 to 150,000 clones, with 73% occurring only once. The chain uses TRBV28 and TRBJ2-3; no reliable D call. Sequencing input: PBMCs. This receptor was taken from a woman aged 40 to 55 in good health and CMV-seronegative. The DNA for the CDR3 is TGTGCCGGCAGTTTAAGTCGGAGCACAGATACGCAGTATTTT. This codes for CAGSLSRSTDTQYF.